There are many counts of the clone carrying this TCR beta chain. TCRdb re-called the RT-PCR reads through MiXCR, storing one row per CDR3 protein. The sample consists of 550,000 to 750,000 distinct CDR3 sequences, about 14% of them appearing once. There are 13 residues in the CDR3. Germline CDR1 reads SGHTA; CDR2 reads FQGNSA. The chain uses TRBV7-2 and TRBJ2-3; the match to TRBD2 covers 7 bases. Sequenced material: memory CD4+ T cells from blood. This TCR came from a female donor in good health, serving as a healthy control. The CDR3 nucleotides are TGTGCGAAGGGAGCGGGGAGCACAGATACGCAGTATTTT. This encodes CAKGAGSTDTQYF.